Sequencing of this T cell receptor beta chain was carried out in a study of post-analysis software for immune sequencing data. Study details: Relapsing-remitting, secondary progressive and progressive-relapsing courses of multiple sclerosis were included. Study-wide points: By F measure, strong co-clustering occurred among samples prepared in the same batch. Patients with multiple sclerosis recorded significantly lower normalized Chao1 diversity than controls, the study found. Among roughly 5 TRBV segments more frequent in patients than controls were TRBV5-6, TRBV5-1 and TRBV20-1.

As concerns this clonotype: Its antigen is not known.

Germline assignment: CDR1 GTSNPN and CDR2 SVGIG (reference sequence). CDR3 length: 12 amino acids. The V gene lost 3 bases and the J gene lost 11 bases, with 16 bases spanning the gap. TCR beta cDNA libraries had unique molecular identifiers. TCRdb re-called the PCR reads with MiXCR, one entry per CDR3 protein. There are roughly 800,000 distinct CDR3 sequences in the sample; just over 45% occur only once, and just under 5% lies in the top ten. This sequence joins TRBV30 and TRBJ1-1, with D possibly matching TRBD1 (5 bases). The sequence derives from a girl under 18 with multiple sclerosis. The sequenced material came from blood. CDR3 sequence (DNA): TGTGCCTGGAGCCTAGGGGCCCTCGACGCTTTCTTT. This codes for CAWSLGALDAFF.